The 20 T cell receptor beta chains given below trace back to one sample, sequenced in a study of control samples from healthy donors and cancer patients. Assay: immunoSEQ multiplex PCR; the TCRdb copy retains only in-frame clones and omits some. The sample includes 200,000 or so clones, about 93% of them seen just once. The sample consisted of blood. The receptors originated from a man in his fifties in good health.

The chain recombines TRBV3-1 (or the pseudogene TRBV3-2) with TRBJ1-5; D is unresolved. There are 16 residues in the CDR3. CDR1 is LGHDT, CDR2 YNNKEL, per germline (reference sequence). Between the trimmed V and J ends, which lost 0 bases and 1 base, there was a span of 10 bases. The CDR3, as DNA: TGTGCCAGCAGCCAAGATTACAGTCCAAGCAATCAGCCCCAGCATTTT. This gives the protein CASSQDYSPSNQPQHF.

The rearrangement uses TRBV24-1 and TRBJ2-3; either TRBD1 or TRBD2 may fit D (5 bases each). Germline loops: CDR1 KGHDR, CDR2 SFDVKD. CDR3 size: 13 residues. The ends were cut back, 6 bases at V and 2 bases at J, with 8 bases in the middle. CDR3 protein: CATSRDATDTQYF. The CDR3 nucleotides read TGTGCCACCAGTCGGGACGCCACAGATACGCAGTATTTT.

The chain uses TRBV5-1 and TRBJ1-2; D uncertain. CDR3 length: 13 amino acids. V lost 2 bases, J lost 0 bases, and 5 bases lay in between. Germline V gene data show CDR1 as SGHRS and CDR2 as YFSETQ. The CDR3 bases are TGCGCCAGCAGCTTCGAAGCTAACTATGGCTACACCTTC. Translating gives CASSFEANYGYTF.

This chain uses TRBV5-1 with TRBJ2-3, with TRBD2 identical over 8 bases. In germline, CDR1 is SGHRS, CDR2 YFSETQ. This CDR3 comprises 15 residues. V trimming: 5 bases; J trimming: 3 bases; junction bases outside the gene matches: 8. CDR3: CASRQIAGTTDTQYF. Written as DNA, the CDR3 is TGCGCCAGCAGACAGATAGCGGGGACTACAGATACGCAGTATTTT.

There are a few counts of this clone. J is TRBJ2-3 and V is TRBV5-1; no clear D gene. V lost 5 bases and J 2 bases, leaving 9 bases between the germline ends. Germline values: CDR1 SGHRS, CDR2 YFSETQ. CDR3 length: 13 amino acids. CDR3 residues: CASREAPTDTQYF. As DNA, the CDR3 is TGCGCCAGCAGAGAGGCTCCCACAGATACGCAGTATTTT.

The CDR3: CASSLDRALNTEAFF. The CDR3 region has the DNA TGTGCCAGCAGCCTAGACAGGGCGCTTAACACTGAAGCTTTCTTT. The chain recombines TRBV6-6 with TRBJ1-1; 7 nucleotides line up with TRBD1. CDR1 MNHNY and CDR2 SVGAGI come from the germline V gene (reference sequence). The CDR3 has 15 amino acids. The V segment lost 6 bases and the J segment 2 bases; nucleotides outside the gene matches: 9.

This clone was seen only a few times. The J gene is TRBJ2-2, the V gene TRBV5-8; D gene unclear. V lost 4 bases and J lost 5, with 9 bases in between. This CDR3 comprises 13 residues. CDR1 and CDR2 (germline): SGHTS, YDEGEE. CDR3: CASSTIFTGELFF. The CDR3 DNA reads as TGTGCCAGCAGCACCATCTTTACCGGGGAGCTGTTTTTT.

V and J are TRBV5-8 and TRBJ2-5; 7 nucleotides match TRBD1. Germline CDR1 is SGHTS and CDR2 is YDEGEE. The V and J ends lost 4 bases and 2 bases, in that order; junction bases with no gene match: 5. This CDR3 has 14 amino acids. CDR3 sequence reads: CASSLGRGQETQYF. CDR3 bases: TGTGCCAGCAGCCTGGGCAGGGGGCAAGAGACCCAGTACTTC.

The CDR3 DNA follows: TGTGCCAGCAGCGTAGAGGCCGGCAATACGCAGTATTTT. The encoded protein is CASSVEAGNTQYF. The V gene is TRBV9, the J gene TRBJ2-3; D call uncertain. V shed 0 bases and J shed 7 bases, with 9 bases lying between them. CDR1 is SGDLS and CDR2 is YYNGEE in the germline V gene. The CDR3 spans 13 residues.

In its sample, this clone was seen once. V gene TRBV9 combines with J gene TRBJ1-1; D is uncertain. The CDR3 is made up of 14 amino acids. Germline lookup yields CDR1 SGDLS and CDR2 YYNGEE. Trimming removed 0 bases from V and 0 bases from J, with 6 bases in between. DNA for the CDR3: TGTGCCAGCAGCGTAGAATCTATGAACACTGAAGCTTTCTTT. Protein product: CASSVESMNTEAFF.

The gene calls are TRBV4-2 and TRBJ2-1, with D perhaps TRBD2 (6 bases). Germline assignment: CDR1 LGHNA and CDR2 YNFKEQ. V lost 1 base and J 3 bases, leaving 13 bases between the germline ends. The CDR3 is 16 amino acids. This chain's CDR3 is CASSQAGEEHYNEQFF. The CDR3 DNA reads TGTGCCAGCAGCCAAGCGGGGGAGGAACACTACAATGAGCAGTTCTTC.

The rearrangement links TRBV29-1 to TRBJ1-1, with 10 nucleotides matching TRBD1. This CDR3 is built from 14 residues. V trimming: 6 bases; J trimming: 4 bases; junction bases outside the gene matches: 8. Germline loops: CDR1 SQVTM, CDR2 ANQGSEA. The CDR3 loop reads CSVKGQGFGTEAFF. DNA of the CDR3: TGCAGCGTAAAGGGACAGGGGTTTGGCACTGAAGCTTTCTTT. Combining the CDR3 with reference TRBV29-1 and TRBJ1-1 gives the whole variable domain SAVISQKPSRDICQRGTSLTIQCQVDSQVTMMFWYRQQPGQSLTLIATANQGSEATYESGFVIDKFPISRPNLTFSTLTVSNMSPEDSSIYLCSVKGQGFGTEAFFGQGTRLTVV.

The chain combines TRBV3-1 (or the pseudogene TRBV3-2) with TRBJ1-1; weak D call: TRBD1 (6 bases). Germline V gene data show CDR1 as LGHDT and CDR2 as YNNKEL (reference sequence). Trimming pared 0 bases from V and 10 bases from J, leaving 12 bases between. This CDR3 is built from 13 residues. The CDR3, as DNA: TGTGCCAGCAGCCAAGAAGGGGGATATGCAGCTTTCTTT. It codes for CASSQEGGYAAFF.

The V call is TRBV7-2, the J call TRBJ1-1; unclear D gene. The CDR3 runs to 13 residues. V was cut by 3 bases and J by 7 bases, with 12 bases left in between. The V gene's germline CDR1 is SGHTA and CDR2 FQGNSA. CDR3: CASSFAQRVEAFF. The CDR3 DNA reads as TGTGCCAGCAGCTTCGCCCAGAGGGTTGAAGCTTTCTTT.

The chain joins TRBV7-2 to TRBJ2-2; D may be TRBD1 or TRBD2 (7 bases each). This CDR3 contains 17 residues. V lost 5 bases, J lost 3 bases, and 19 bases lay in between. Germline lookup yields CDR1 SGHTA and CDR2 FQGNSA. CDR3 sequence (DNA): TGTGCCAGCAGCCAACCTGGGGGAGGGGGCTACACCGGGGAGCTGTTTTTT. Residues: CASSQPGGGGYTGELFF.

The chain uses TRBV7-9 and TRBJ1-1; D is possibly TRBD1 (5 bases). The CDR3 has 16 residues. Germline V gene lookup returns CDR1 SEHNR and CDR2 FQNEAQ (reference sequence). Trimming removed 5 bases from V and 1 base from J, with 17 bases in between. The CDR3 loop is CASSPPREGPNTEAFF. The CDR3 nucleotides read TGTGCCAGCAGCCCGCCCAGGGAGGGGCCGAACACTGAAGCTTTCTTT.

The rearrangement uses TRBV9 and TRBJ1-4; no definite D call. The CDR3 has 15 residues. Trimming pared 0 bases from V and 0 bases from J, leaving 6 bases between. Per the germline V gene, CDR1 is SGDLS and CDR2 is YYNGEE. This chain's CDR3 is CASSVGGATNEKLFF. DNA of the CDR3: TGTGCCAGCAGCGTAGGCGGTGCAACTAATGAAAAACTGTTTTTT. Full variable domain (remainder filled in from reference TRBV9 and TRBJ1-4): DSGVTQTPKHLITATGQRVTLRCSPRSGDLSVYWYQQSLDQGLQFLIQYYNGEERAKGNILERFSAQQFPDLHSELNLSSLELGDSALYFCASSVGGATNEKLFFGSGTQLSVL.

The V call is TRBV6-5, the J call TRBJ1-2; D unresolved. V shed 1 base and J shed 1 base, with 13 bases lying between them. The germline CDR1 and CDR2 sequences are MNHEY and SVGAGI. CDR3 length: 16 amino acids. This CDR3 reads CASSYYYGTLNYGYTF. CDR3 nucleotides: TGTGCCAGCAGTTACTATTACGGAACCCTTAACTATGGCTACACCTTC.

The rearrangement uses TRBV19 and TRBJ1-6; TRBD1 matches at 7 bases. Germline V CDR1 and CDR2: LNHDA, SQIVND (reference sequence). CDR3 size: 14 residues. J was trimmed by 9 bases and V by 4 bases; bases with no gene match: 6. The CDR3 region is CASSNQGESSPLHF. The CDR3 DNA reads as TGTGCCAGTAGTAACCAGGGGGAAAGTTCACCCCTCCACTTT.

This clone has a handful of counts. The chain has TRBV7-2 and TRBJ2-1; 7 bases line up with TRBD2. Trimming at V came to 2 bases and at J to 7 bases, leaving 14 bases not matched to a gene. CDR3 length: 17 residues. Germline V gene sequence: CDR1 SGHTA, CDR2 FQGNSA. This CDR3 is CASSLYPPTGGGNEQFF. The CDR3 DNA reads as TGTGCCAGCAGCTTATACCCGCCGACTGGCGGGGGAAATGAGCAGTTCTTC.